This note documents a single TCR beta chain sequence. The record originates from a study of blood T cell repertoires in COVID-19. Overall study: Sites in the United States, Italy and Spain provided acute and convalescent COVID-19 samples. PBMCs, B-cell-depleted T cells, or T cells provided the cDNA or gDNA that made up the material.

In the original workflow: How many nucleated cells were present was estimated from reference gene primer amplification. The protocol was immunoSEQ multiplex PCR, while the TCRdb copy is restricted to in-frame clones and leaves out a portion. That table furnishes V, J and clone size, whereas the DNA furnished D and trimming. This repertoire shows 240,000 or so clones, 80% to 85% found once; its top ten account for 3% to 4%. This CDR3 has 14 residues. V trimming: 0 bases; J trimming: 5 bases; junction bases outside the gene matches: 2. Germline CDR1 MDHEN, CDR2 SYDVKM. The sample was peripheral blood. This sequence joins TRBV28 and TRBJ2-7; 9 bases agree with TRBD1. The sequence was collected from a woman aged 18-30 years with acute or convalescent COVID-19. For the CDR3, the DNA is TGTGCCAGCAGTTTATGGGACAGGGGCCACGAGCAGTACTTC. Encoded protein: CASSLWDRGHEQYF.